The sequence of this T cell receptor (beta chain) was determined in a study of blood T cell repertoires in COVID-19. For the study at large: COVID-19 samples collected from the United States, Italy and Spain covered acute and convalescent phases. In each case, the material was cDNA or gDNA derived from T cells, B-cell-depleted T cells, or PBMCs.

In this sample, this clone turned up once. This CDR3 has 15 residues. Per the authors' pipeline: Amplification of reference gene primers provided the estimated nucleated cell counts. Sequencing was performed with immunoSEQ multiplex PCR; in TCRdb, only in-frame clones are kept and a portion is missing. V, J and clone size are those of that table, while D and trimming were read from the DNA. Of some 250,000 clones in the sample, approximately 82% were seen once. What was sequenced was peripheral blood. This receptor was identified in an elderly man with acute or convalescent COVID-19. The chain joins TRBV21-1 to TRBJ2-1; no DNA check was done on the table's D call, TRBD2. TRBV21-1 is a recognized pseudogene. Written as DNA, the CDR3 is TGTGCCAGCAGCACCCGCGGCAACTCCTACAATGAGCAGTTCTTC. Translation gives CASSTRGNSYNEQFF.